One sample yielded the 4 T cell receptor beta chains listed below, sequenced in a study of OX40 agonist ivuxolimab in advanced cancers. This table comes from immunoSEQ multiplex PCR, and its TCRdb copy is limited to in-frame clones, with some not included. The sample includes 75,000 to 100,000 clones, 80% to 90% of them seen just once. The sequenced sample was CD4+ or CD8+ T cells sorted from blood, obtained in a trial of the OX40 agonist ivuxolimab. Every receptor here comes from an adult with an advanced solid tumor such as melanoma, head and neck, liver or kidney cancer.

The V and J genes are TRBV6-5 and TRBJ2-5; possibly TRBD2 for D (5 bases). Germline-derived CDR1 and CDR2 are MNHEY and SVGAGI. The CDR3 totals 12 residues. V lost 8 bases and J 4 bases, leaving 11 bases between the germline ends. CDR3 coding DNA: TGTGCCAGCCTCGCCCGGGGAGAGACCCAGTACTTC. This translates into CASLARGETQYF.

V gene TRBV30 combines with J gene TRBJ2-3, with D tentatively TRBD1 (6 bases). V dropped 5 bases and J dropped 6 bases, with 18 bases sitting between them. From germline, CDR1 is GTSNPN and CDR2 SVGIG (reference sequence). The CDR3 sequence is 14 residues long. DNA of the CDR3: TGTGCCTGGGGGGGCATCGCCGGGTTGGATACGCAGTATTTT. It specifies CAWGGIAGLDTQYF.

Points on this clone: The identical CDR3 is also encoded by other nucleotide sequences in the sample. The chain recombines TRBV7-2 with TRBJ2-7, with no clear D. Trimming left V 3 bases short and J 0 bases short, with 3 bases between. Per the germline V gene, CDR1 is SGHTA and CDR2 is FQGNSA. The CDR3 runs 12 residues. CDR3 nucleotide sequence: TGTGCCAGCAGCTTGAGCTCCTACGAGCAGTACTTC. It codes for CASSLSSYEQYF.

The V and J genes are TRBV5-1 and TRBJ2-2; D is undetermined. Trimming removed 5 bases at V and 3 bases at J, with 14 bases between. Germline V gene sequence: CDR1 SGHRS, CDR2 YFSETQ. This CDR3 contains 15 residues. The DNA of the CDR3 is TGCGCCAGCAGTATCCCTAGTGGGGACACCGGGGAGCTGTTTTTT. This sequence encodes CASSIPSGDTGELFF.